A selection of T cell receptor beta chains follows, all from one sample in a study of cytomegalovirus exposure and HLA in healthy donors. Sequencing was performed with immunoSEQ multiplex PCR; in TCRdb, only in-frame clones are kept and a portion is missing. The sample contains 200,000 or so clones, roughly 87% of which appear only once. The sequenced sample consisted of PBMCs. The receptors shown here come from a woman in her late teens or twenties in good health and CMV-seropositive. Each CDR3 is given with its conserved first and last residue. The D gene is left open where the match is weak. Size is omitted from some rows. Given values are once, few, many or a class for expanded clones.

-	TRBV28	-	TRBJ2-7	TGTGCCAGCAGTTTGATTAGCGGAACCTCAAACTTC	CASSLISGTSNF
-	TRBV30	-	TRBJ2-2	TGTGCCTGGAGTGAGGACAGTTCTATGACCGGGGAGCTGTTTTTT	CAWSEDSSMTGELFF
-	TRBV19	TRBD1	TRBJ2-7	TGTGCCAGTATTGGGCAAGGACAGGGGAGTGAGGAGCAGTACTTC	CASIGQGQGSEEQYF
-	TRBV5-6	-	TRBJ1-2	TGTGCCAGCAGCTTTAAAGCGTCCGGGAGCCCGGGTGGCTACACCTTC	CASSFKASGSPGGYTF
-	TRBV4-1	TRBD2	TRBJ2-5	TGCGCCAGCAGCTCTAGGACTAGGCAAGAGACCCAGTACTTC	CASSSRTRQETQYF
once	TRBV9	TRBD1	TRBJ2-7	TGTGCCAGCAGCGCAGGGGGAAGCTCCTACGAGCAGTACTTC	CASSAGGSSYEQYF
-	TRBV6-1	-	TRBJ1-2	TGTGCCAGCAGTGAAGCAGAGGGATCCAGCTATGGCTACACCTTC	CASSEAEGSSYGYTF
-	TRBV21-1	-	TRBJ2-4	TGTGCCAGCAGACACAGGGGGCCCGATGAGGCCAAAAACATTCAGTACTTC	CASRHRGPDEAKNIQYF
-	TRBV18	-	TRBJ1-1	TGTGCCAGCTCACCGGACAGCACCGACACTGAAGCTTTCTTT	CASSPDSTDTEAFF
-	TRBV7-6	TRBD1	TRBJ1-2	TGTGCCAGCAGCGCCCGACAGGGGAGTAGCTACACCTTC	CASSARQGSSYTF
-	TRBV28	-	TRBJ2-7	TGTGCCAGCATCGCAGTGGGGGGAACCTACGAGCAGTACTTC	CASIAVGGTYEQYF